This entry is about one T cell receptor beta chain. The data were taken from a study of control samples from healthy donors and cancer patients. Clones were read by immunoSEQ multiplex PCR, and TCRdb kept only the in-frame ones, dropping some. The sample consists of about 130,000 clones, more than 85% of them appearing once. CDR1 and CDR2 (germline): DFQATT, SNEGSKA (reference sequence). This CDR3 has 11 amino acids. With 6 bases clipped from V and 7 bases from J, the junction kept 5 bases outside the gene matches. The chain links TRBV20-1 to TRBJ2-7; TRBD1 aligns across 8 bases. The source of this sequence is a young man in good health. Sequencing used blood. The CDR3 reads CSARTGQEQYF. The CDR3 DNA reads as TGCAGTGCAAGGACAGGGCAAGAGCAGTACTTC.